This TCR beta chain was identified in a study of molecular identifiers for immune sequencing clone quantification. This CDR3 is 13 amino acids long. Germline V gene sequence: CDR1 KGHDR, CDR2 SFDVKD. TCRdb recomputed calls from the PCR reads with MiXCR, one row per CDR3 protein. Counted here are more than 50,000 distinct CDR3 sequences, around 20% occurring once; the ten biggest clones make up more than 1.4%. The naive CD8 libraries originated from between roughly 19,000 and 1,100,000 sorted cells and drew on 10%, 30% or 50% RNA. Naive CD8 T cells, phenotype CD8+CD4-CCR7+CD45RA+, were sorted. In the case of this clonotype: Its antigen is as yet unknown. Just one base apart from a much larger clone, this may be a read error.

Findings of the study overall: Underestimation of highly expanded clone sizes could arise where identical TCR molecules share a barcode.

The chain carries TRBV24-1 and TRBJ2-2, with D perhaps matching TRBD1 or TRBD2 (5 bases each). The TCR comes from a human donor in good health. Some libraries in this study had Jurkat cell RNA spiked in. The specimen sequenced was naive CD8+ T cells from blood, with Jurkat cell RNA spiked in. The subset: FACS-sorted CD8+CD4-CCR7+CD45RA+ naive T cells. The CDR3 reads CATSDLNLGELLF. In DNA, the CDR3 is TGTGCCACCAGTGACCTGAATTTAGGGGAGCTGCTTTTT.